Below, one TCR beta chain is given with its context. Its matching antigen is unknown. These data belong to a study of brain T cells in children with intractable seizures. Whole-study findings and limits: Pre-surgery blood may have been undersampled, hiding some clones. Only CDR3 sequence similarity suggested viral specificity, without known HCMV serostatus.

The CDR3 runs to 15 residues. V dropped 3 bases and J dropped 4; count of bases not matched to a gene: 3. CDR1 KGHSH and CDR2 LQKENI come from the germline V gene. Only in-frame clones appear in the TCRdb table, and some are missing; sequencing was by immunoSEQ multiplex PCR. The repertoire consists of some 62,000 clones, with approximately 95% occurring once and the leading ten covering roughly 0.4%. Sequencing was limited to surgery cases with top T cell transcript signatures in brain tissue. At least one anti-epileptic drug was given before surgery. The chain is built from TRBV18 and TRBJ1-3; 10 positions agree with TRBD1. The sequence was collected from a boy in the first two years of life with focal cortical dysplasia and intractable seizures. Sample: peripheral blood, taken at surgery. The CDR3 region is CASSPGQGFGNTIYF. Written as DNA, the CDR3 is TGTGCCAGCTCACCGGGACAGGGGTTCGGAAACACCATATATTTT.